The 13 T cell receptor beta chains reported below all come from one sample, sequenced in a study of monozygotic twins with inflammatory bowel disease. TCRdb reprocessed the 5' RACE reads and keeps a single row for each CDR3 protein, giving no DNA. The repertoire table contains around 400,000 distinct CDR3 sequences. The sequencing sample was made of blood. The source is a human donor with ulcerative colitis or Crohn's disease, or a healthy co-twin of an affected twin (not recorded which).

The rearrangement links TRBV28 to TRBJ2-6; the D call from TCRdb, TRBD1, cannot be confirmed without DNA. CDR1 is MDHEN and CDR2 is SYDVKM in the germline V gene. The CDR3 runs to 16 residues. CDR3 loop: CASSFPGTSGANVLTF. Together with reference TRBV28 and TRBJ2-6, the CDR3 gives the full variable domain: DVKVTQSSRYLVKRTGEKVFLECVQDMDHENMFWYRQDPGLGLRLIYFSYDVKMKEKGDIPEGYSVSREKKERFSLILESASTNQTSMYLCASSFPGTSGANVLTFGAGSRLTVL.

This sequence joins TRBV5-1 and TRBJ2-4; no DNA is available, so the TRBD1 call from TCRdb remains unchecked. CDR3 length: 14 residues. Germline V gene lookup returns CDR1 SGHRS and CDR2 YFSETQ. The CDR3 sequence: CASSSGGDKNIQYF. The full variable domain, its missing parts supplied by reference TRBV5-1 and TRBJ2-4, is KAGVTQTPRYLIKTRGQQVTLSCSPISGHRSVSWYQQTPGQGLQFLFEYFSETQRNKGNFPGRFSGRQFSNSRSEMNVSTLELGDSALYLCASSSGGDKNIQYFGAGTRLSVL.

V and J are TRBV14 and TRBJ2-7; TCRdb names TRBD2, which stays unverified in the absence of DNA. Germline values: CDR1 SGHDN, CDR2 FVKESK. The CDR3 is 13 residues long. The CDR3 here is CASSQVEDYEQYF.

The rearrangement uses TRBV7-9 and TRBJ1-4. The germline V gene encodes CDR1 SEHNR and CDR2 FQNEAQ (reference sequence). The CDR3 has 14 amino acids. CDR3 region: CASSPLNLGEKLFF.

The rearrangement links TRBV5-1 to TRBJ2-1; there is no DNA to check the TCRdb D call of TRBD2. This CDR3 contains 20 residues. The germline gives CDR1 SGHRS, CDR2 YFSETQ. The CDR3 spells CASSHPPDLAGGPGYNEQFF. Filled out from reference TRBV5-1 and TRBJ2-1, the complete variable domain reads KAGVTQTPRYLIKTRGQQVTLSCSPISGHRSVSWYQQTPGQGLQFLFEYFSETQRNKGNFPGRFSGRQFSNSRSEMNVSTLELGDSALYLCASSHPPDLAGGPGYNEQFFGPGTRLTVL.

V gene TRBV2 combines with J gene TRBJ2-1; the D call of TRBD1 rests on TCRdb alone, since no DNA is present to check it. Germline CDR1 reads SNHLY; CDR2 reads FYNNEI. CDR3 length: 15 residues. This CDR3 is CASRPGGGTYNEQFF.

V gene TRBV7-3 combines with J gene TRBJ2-7; TCRdb proposes TRBD1, but this gene call is untestable without DNA. The CDR3 loop spans 17 amino acids. Per germline, CDR1 SGHTA and CDR2 FQGTGA. CDR3 in amino acids: CASSLTSSGTGIYEQYF.

The chain carries TRBV9 and TRBJ2-3; the TRBD2 assignment by TCRdb is unverifiable without DNA. The CDR3 runs to 15 residues. Germline loops: CDR1 SGDLS, CDR2 YYNGEE. The CDR3 protein is CASSVSGSKTDTQYF.

This rearrangement joins TRBV10-3 to TRBJ1-1. The V gene's germline CDR1 is ENHRY and CDR2 SYGVKD. The CDR3 runs 14 residues. The CDR3 sequence: CAIRYRTMNTEAFF.

The chain employs TRBV7-2 and TRBJ1-2. Germline V gives CDR1 SGHTA, CDR2 FQGNSA. The CDR3 is made up of 16 amino acids. This CDR3 reads CASSSPLRDGLYGYTF.

The chain employs TRBV20-1 and TRBJ2-1; the D call of TRBD1 rests on TCRdb alone, since no DNA is present to check it. Germline CDR1 DFQATT, CDR2 SNEGSKA (reference sequence). This CDR3 has 15 residues. The CDR3 region is CSARSALLPHNEQFF.

The V call is TRBV28, the J call TRBJ1-5; the D gene TCRdb calls, TRBD1, cannot be checked with no DNA. This CDR3 has 15 amino acids. The germline V gene has CDR1 MDHEN and CDR2 SYDVKM. This CDR3 reads CASSSQGSTYQPQHF.

This chain joins TRBV4-2 and TRBJ2-5. CDR1 and CDR2 from the germline V gene are LGHNA and YNFKEQ. This CDR3 spans 15 amino acids. The CDR3 reads CASSQDRAFQETQYF.